This T cell receptor beta chain was documented in a study of T cells after yellow fever vaccination. The CDR3 runs to 13 residues. The germline V and J ends were trimmed by 3 bases and 14 bases, with 14 bases remaining between them. Germline V gene sequence: CDR1 SGHTA, CDR2 FQGNSA. Overall study findings and caveats: FACS-sorted repertoires could harbor abundant contaminating bulk-population clonotypes. Weaker in magnitude, the secondary response showed a faster peak on day 5 versus 15.

This clonotype was observed many times. Its antigen remains unknown. A process of 5'RACE template switching, which added a universal primer site and UMIs, was used to make TCR cDNA. One entry per CDR3 protein results from TCRdb running MiXCR on the 5' RACE reads. Found here are around 300,000 distinct CDR3 sequences, around 4.3% of them singletons; the top ten hold roughly 19%. The receptor comes from a man aged 18 to 29 who received the YFV17D yellow fever vaccine. This chain uses TRBV7-2 with TRBJ1-6; maybe TRBD1 (5 bases). This specimen consisted of PBMCs, obtained 15 days after the yellow fever booster vaccination. The chain's CDR3 is CASSFGAWGTLHF. The CDR3 DNA is TGTGCCAGCAGCTTTGGGGCCTGGGGGACCCTCCACTTT.